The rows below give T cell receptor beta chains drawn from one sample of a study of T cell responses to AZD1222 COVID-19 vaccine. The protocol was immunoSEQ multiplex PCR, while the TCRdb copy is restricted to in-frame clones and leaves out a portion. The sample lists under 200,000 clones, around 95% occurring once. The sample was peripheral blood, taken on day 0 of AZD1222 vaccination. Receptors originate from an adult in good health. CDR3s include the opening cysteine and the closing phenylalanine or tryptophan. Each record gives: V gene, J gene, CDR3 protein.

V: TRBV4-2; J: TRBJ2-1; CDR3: CASTRQGDESEQFF
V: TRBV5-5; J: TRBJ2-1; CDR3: CASSLDGRLYNEQFF
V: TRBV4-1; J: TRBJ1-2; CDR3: CASSPGGQGNYGYTF
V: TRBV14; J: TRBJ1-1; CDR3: CASSQWVNTEAFF
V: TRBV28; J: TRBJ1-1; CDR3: CASISGSLNTEAFF
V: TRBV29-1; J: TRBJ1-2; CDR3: CSDENRGDLYGYTF
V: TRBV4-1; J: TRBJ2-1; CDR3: CASSHRVKDYRNEQFF
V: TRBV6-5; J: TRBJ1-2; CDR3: CASSRNRGRDGYTF
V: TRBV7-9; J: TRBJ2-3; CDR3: CASSLTVLTDTQYF
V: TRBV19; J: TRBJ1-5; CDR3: CASSIKFSGDSNQPQHF
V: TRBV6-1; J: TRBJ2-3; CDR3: CASSAAGPDTQYF
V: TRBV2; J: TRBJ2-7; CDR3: CASWGLAGAPYEQYF
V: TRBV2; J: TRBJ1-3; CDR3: CASSEQQPLSGNTIYF
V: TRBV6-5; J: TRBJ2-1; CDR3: CATATGAYNEQFF
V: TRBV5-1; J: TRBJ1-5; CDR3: CASSLAGKGQPQHF
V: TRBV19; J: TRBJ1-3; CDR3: CASSTRPGAGNTIYF
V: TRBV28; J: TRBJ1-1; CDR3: CASSLGGRDTEAFF
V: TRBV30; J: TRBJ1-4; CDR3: CAWRTTGDVSANEKLFF
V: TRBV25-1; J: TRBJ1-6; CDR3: CASNPGTAGSPLHF
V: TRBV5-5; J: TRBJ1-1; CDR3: CASSLWQGIAEAFF
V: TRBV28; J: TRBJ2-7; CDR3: CASSPRKVYEQYF
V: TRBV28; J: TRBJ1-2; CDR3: CASSNHRDRIQGYGYTF
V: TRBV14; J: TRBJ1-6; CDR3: CASSLKVGSGNSPLHF
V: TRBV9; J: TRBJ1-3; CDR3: CASSVGGFGNTIYF
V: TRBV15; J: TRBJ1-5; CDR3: CATSRDRGPNQPQHF